This T cell receptor beta chain was observed in a study of read filtering for tumor transcriptome and immune sequencing. From roughly 390 ng of RNA, a library with molecular barcoded alpha/delta and beta/gamma adaptors was made. TCRdb re-called the reads through MiXCR, storing one row per CDR3 protein. Among 48,000 or so distinct CDR3 sequences listed, around 19% were seen once. This clonotype was counted ten times or more. No antigen is known for it. Study-level findings and limits: Without single-read clonotypes, shared clonotype proportions correlated more between IR-seq and RNA-seq.

Between the trimmed V and J ends, which lost 4 bases and 0 bases, there was a span of 7 bases. The CDR3 runs 13 residues. Germline CDR1 reads SNHLY; CDR2 reads FYNNEI. The V call is TRBV2, the J call TRBJ2-7; D not certain. The material sequenced was a population of CD138-negative cells sorted from bone marrow. The receptor was isolated from a donor aged 40 or over with multiple myeloma. This CDR3 reads CASSGHPSYEQYF. For the CDR3, the DNA is TGTGCCAGCAGTGGACACCCCTCCTACGAGCAGTACTTC.